This T cell receptor beta chain was sequenced for a study of blood T cell repertoires in COVID-19. Study context: Acute and convalescent COVID-19 specimens originated in the United States, Italy and Spain. PBMCs, B-cell-depleted T cells, or T cells were the source of the cDNA or gDNA that made up the material.

Under the authors' procedure: Reference gene primer amplification yielded estimated nucleated cell counts. Some clones are missing from TCRdb's copy, which holds only in-frame ones; the method was immunoSEQ multiplex PCR. That table is the source of V, J and clone size, and D and trimming were worked out from the DNA. The sample shows about 210,000 clones, around 83% of them seen only once. Germline values: CDR1 LGHNA, CDR2 YNFKEQ. The CDR3 is made up of 15 amino acids. The V end was cut by 1 base, the J end by 5 bases, with 14 bases between. The chain links TRBV4-2 to TRBJ1-1; D not certain. Material: peripheral blood. The receptor was derived from a man aged 50 to 59 with active or convalescent COVID-19. CDR3 sequence (DNA): TGTGCCAGCAGCCAAGGACCCTTTACGGGGACTGAAGCTTTCTTT. Amino acids: CASSQGPFTGTEAFF.